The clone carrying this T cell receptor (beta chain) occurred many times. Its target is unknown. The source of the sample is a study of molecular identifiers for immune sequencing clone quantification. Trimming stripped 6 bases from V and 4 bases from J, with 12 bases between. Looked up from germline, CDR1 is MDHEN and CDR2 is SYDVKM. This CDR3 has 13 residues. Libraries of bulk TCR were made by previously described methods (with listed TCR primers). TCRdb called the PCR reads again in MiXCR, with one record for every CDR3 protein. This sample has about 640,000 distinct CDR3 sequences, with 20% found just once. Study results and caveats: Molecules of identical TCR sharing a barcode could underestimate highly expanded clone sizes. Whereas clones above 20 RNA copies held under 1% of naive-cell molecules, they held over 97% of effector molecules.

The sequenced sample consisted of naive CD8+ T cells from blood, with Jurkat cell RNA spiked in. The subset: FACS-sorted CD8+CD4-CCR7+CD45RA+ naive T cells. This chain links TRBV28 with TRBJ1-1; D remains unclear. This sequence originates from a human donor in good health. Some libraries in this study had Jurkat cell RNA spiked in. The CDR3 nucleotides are TGTGCCAGCAGGCCTGAGGTGGTCACTGAAGCTTTCTTT. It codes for CASRPEVVTEAFF.